One sample yielded the 19 T cell receptor beta chains listed below, sequenced in a study of T cells in women clearing cervical HPV infection. Clones were read by immunoSEQ multiplex PCR, and TCRdb kept only the in-frame ones, dropping some. The sample totals approximately 35,000 clones; its top ten clones hold about 1.7%. Sequenced material: blood buffy coat. The receptors derive from a woman aged 18 to 75 with a cervical HPV16 infection that either progressed to CIN3+ or cleared (not recorded which).

For this clone: The read halts 3 residues ahead of the CDR3 end, with the missing end drawn from the germline J gene. The chain links TRBV20-1 to TRBJ2-5; no firm D call. Trimming left V 6 bases short and J 3 bases short, with 14 bases between. This CDR3 has 13 amino acids. Germline CDR1 DFQATT, CDR2 SNEGSKA (reference sequence). This chain's CDR3 is CSALDDSKETQYF. The sequenced part of the CDR3 DNA is TGCAGTGCCCTCGATGATAGCAAAGAGACC.

Details on this clone: Read coverage stops 3 residues before the CDR3 terminus; the germline J gene supplies the remainder. The chain carries TRBV5-1 and TRBJ2-1, with 8 bases matching TRBD1. This CDR3 has 16 amino acids. The germline V gene has CDR1 SGHRS and CDR2 YFSETQ. After removal of 5 bases from V and 0 bases from J, the junction contained 7 bases not matched to a gene. CDR3: CASRGIGQGSYNEQFF. The DNA read from the CDR3 is TGCGCCAGCAGGGGCATCGGACAGGGCTCCTACAATGAG.

With respect to this clone: The observed sequence ends 3 residues before the CDR3 terminus, with the missing tail filled in from the germline J gene. The chain carries TRBV6-2 or TRBV6-3 and TRBJ1-2; 10 bases line up with TRBD1. The CDR3 sequence is 14 residues long. The V gene's germline CDR1 is MNHEY and CDR2 SVGEGT. Incomplete CDR3 DNA: TGTGCCAGCTCTCGACAGGGGGCGAACTACGAC. Residues: CASSRQGANYD. The whole CDR3 protein is CASSRQGANYDYTF.

As for this clone: The read is 3 residues too short to cover the CDR3 end, so that end is filled in from the germline J gene. The chain employs TRBV20-1 and TRBJ2-1, with 8 bases fitting TRBD2. V lost 5 bases to trimming and J lost 6 bases; unmatched junction nucleotides: 9. The CDR3 runs 14 residues. The germline gives CDR1 DFQATT, CDR2 SNEGSKA (reference sequence). This chain's CDR3 is CSARPLAVLNEQFF. Partial CDR3 DNA: TGCAGTGCTCGCCCACTAGCGGTCCTCAATGAG.

A note on this clone: At one end, the junction sequence differs from germline, possibly due to a read error. The CDR3 end lies 3 residues beyond the end of the read and is filled in from the germline J gene. The sample carries other DNA sequences with the same CDR3. The chain recombines TRBV19 with TRBJ1-3, with 8 nucleotides matching TRBD1. From germline, CDR1 is LNHDA and CDR2 SQIVND (reference sequence). CDR3 length equals 15 residues. CDR3 DNA, as far as it was read: TGTGCCTCATCCCGCGGGACAGGCTCTGGAAACACG. This translates into CASSRGTGSGNT. The complete CDR3 reads CASSRGTGSGNTIYF.

As to this clone: The read comes to an end 3 residues before the CDR3 does, leaving the germline J gene to fill in the end. J is TRBJ2-7 and V is TRBV6-1, with 8 bases identical to TRBD1. CDR1 is MNHNS and CDR2 is SASEGT in the germline V gene. There are 16 residues in the CDR3. V lost 4 bases to trimming and J lost 4 bases; unmatched junction nucleotides: 12. The sequenced part of the CDR3 DNA is TGTGCCAGCAGTGCATTCAGGGGGCGTCTGACGTACGAG. This sequence encodes CASSAFRGRLTYE. The complete CDR3 reads CASSAFRGRLTYEQYF.

With regard to this clone: The CDR3 goes on 3 residues after the read ends, and that part is filled in from the germline J gene. The chain has TRBV13 and TRBJ2-5; a possible D gene is TRBD2 (7 bases). V lost 8 bases, J lost 5 bases, and 9 bases lay in between. This CDR3 comprises 11 residues. Per the germline V gene, CDR1 is PRHDT and CDR2 is FYEKMQ (reference sequence). The CDR3 is CASGGAETQYF. CDR3 bases read: TGTGCCAGCGGGGGGGCGGAGACC. Full variable domain (outside the CDR3, taken from reference TRBV13 and TRBJ2-5): AAGVIQSPRHLIKEKRETATLKCYPIPRHDTVYWYQQGPGQDPQFLISFYEKMQSDKGSIPDRFSAQQFSDYHSELNMSSLELGDSALYFCASGGAETQYFGPGTRLLVL.

A word on this clone: The read ends 3 residues early relative to the CDR3; the germline J gene fills the gap. The chain uses TRBV2 and TRBJ2-3; D remains ambiguous. The CDR3 extends over 15 amino acids. Trimming took 4 bases from V and 0 from J, leaving 11 bases between them. Germline lookup yields CDR1 SNHLY and CDR2 FYNNEI. Incomplete CDR3 DNA: TGTGCCAGCAGTGCGCAGGCAACTAGCACAGATACG. Translated: CASSAQATSTDT. The whole CDR3 region reads CASSAQATSTDTQYF.

Notes on this clone: The read gets to within 3 residues of the CDR3 end, and the germline J gene fills in the rest. The rearrangement joins TRBV7-1 to TRBJ1-5; weak D call: TRBD1 (5 bases). TRBV7-1 is given ORF status, its function remaining uncertain. The CDR3 covers 20 residues. The V end lost 3 bases, the J end lost 2 bases, and 26 bases lay between the germline ends. Partial CDR3 DNA: TGTGCCAGCAGCTCCAACGTTTGGGGGGGGTGGGATATTGGCAATCAGCCC. It yields the protein CASSSNVWGGWDIGNQP. Given in full, the CDR3 is CASSSNVWGGWDIGNQPQHF.

With respect to this clone: Coverage ceases 3 residues before the CDR3 finishes, and the germline J gene fills in the end. The genes are TRBV20-1 and TRBJ2-7, with D possibly TRBD2 on 6 matching bases. V was shortened by 0 bases and J by 3 bases, with 18 bases between the two germline ends. This CDR3 is 16 amino acids long. From germline, CDR1 is DFQATT and CDR2 SNEGSKA (reference sequence). The CDR3 DNA, read in part, is TGCAGTGCTAGAGATCTCGGAAGTTGGGGGGTCTACGAG. It codes for CSARDLGSWGVYE. The complete CDR3 protein is CSARDLGSWGVYEQYF.

On this clone: The read ends 3 residues before the CDR3 terminus; that terminus is restored from the germline J gene. The chain uses TRBV28 and TRBJ1-2, with 7 bases fitting TRBD1. This CDR3 region has 12 residues. Germline CDR1 is MDHEN and CDR2 is SYDVKM. CDR3 DNA, as far as it was read: TGTGCCAGCAGTCGACAGGGTAGCGGC. Its protein is CASSRQGSG. The complete CDR3 protein is CASSRQGSGYTF.

A word on this clone: The read stops 3 residues short of the end of the CDR3; the missing end is completed from the germline J gene. The chain joins TRBV7-2 to TRBJ2-2; D remains ambiguous. The CDR3 runs 13 residues. Germline V CDR1 and CDR2: SGHTA, FQGNSA. The sequenced CDR3 bases are TGTGCCAGCAGCCGGAAGGGTGATTCACCG. Amino acid sequence: CASSRKGDSP. The full CDR3 protein is CASSRKGDSPLFF.

For this clone: The sequenced fragment ends 3 residues before the CDR3 boundary, so the rest is inferred from the germline J gene. The V call is TRBV5-1, the J call TRBJ2-7; TRBD1 agrees at 7 bases. Germline CDR1 SGHRS, CDR2 YFSETQ. The V gene end was trimmed by 1 base and the J gene end by 0 bases; junction bases not matched to a gene: 7. The CDR3 length is 16 residues. This CDR3 is CASSLTPGTASYEQYF. The covered CDR3 bases are TGCGCCAGCAGCTTGACACCCGGGACAGCCTCCTACGAG.

CDR3 bases read: TGTGCCAGCAGCATCGGGGAGGGTAGAAGGAACACTGAA. It is translated as CASSIGEGRRNTE. The full CDR3 protein is CASSIGEGRRNTEAFF. The chain joins TRBV7-8 to TRBJ1-1, with D hard to call. The read terminates 3 residues before the CDR3 end, so the remaining end is supplied by the germline J gene. The CDR3 is 16 amino acids. V shed 5 bases and J shed 1 base, with 17 bases lying between them. Germline CDR1 and CDR2: SGHVS and FQNEAQ.

Remarks on this clone: The CDR3 end falls 3 residues outside the read, so it is completed with the germline J gene. The chain couples TRBV19 to TRBJ1-1, with D possibly matching TRBD1 (5 bases). Germline V gene lookup returns CDR1 LNHDA and CDR2 SQIVND (reference sequence). The CDR3 is 13 residues long. The V and J ends lost 3 bases and 4 bases respectively, with 9 bases between them. Partial CDR3 DNA: TGTGCCAGTAGTATGAGTCAGGGCACTGAA. It codes for CASSMSQGTE. The complete CDR3 protein is CASSMSQGTEAFF.

Comments on this clone: Read coverage stops 3 residues before the CDR3 terminus; the germline J gene supplies the remainder. This chain joins TRBV20-1 and TRBJ2-1; no clear D gene. This CDR3 comprises 15 residues. Trimming took 6 bases from V and 3 from J, leaving 18 bases between them. The germline V gene encodes CDR1 DFQATT and CDR2 SNEGSKA (reference sequence). The DNA read from the CDR3 is TGCAGTGCAGCCCTCGGTGTCGACATCTACAATGAG. Its translation: CSAALGVDIYNE. The entire CDR3 protein is CSAALGVDIYNEQFF.

Regarding this clone: The CDR3 is cut off 3 residues early in the read; its end comes from the germline J gene. V is TRBV19 and J is TRBJ1-2, with TRBD1 as a possible D gene (6 bases). The CDR3 consists of 14 residues. CDR1 and CDR2 (germline): LNHDA, SQIVND (reference sequence). The CDR3 loop reads CASSIGRGAYDYTF. Incomplete CDR3 DNA: TGTGCCAGTAGTATTGGCAGGGGAGCCTACGAC.

As to this clone: The read gets to within 3 residues of the CDR3 end, and the germline J gene fills in the rest. V is TRBV11-2 and J is TRBJ1-5; D remains ambiguous. V was pared by 1 base and J by 5 bases, with 6 bases between. Germline V gene sequence: CDR1 SGHAT, CDR2 FQNNGV. This CDR3 is 13 amino acids long. CDR3 amino acids: CASSLAVYQPQHF. Incomplete CDR3 DNA: TGTGCCAGCAGCTTAGCTGTTTATCAGCCC. The variable domain in full, with the rest retrieved from reference TRBV11-2 and TRBJ1-5, is EAGVAQSPRYKIIEKRQSVAFWCNPISGHATLYWYQQILGQGPKLLIQFQNNGVVDDSQLPKDRFSAERLKGVDSTLKIQPAKLEDSAVYLCASSLAVYQPQHFGDGTRLSIL.

The CDR3 bases that were read are TGTGCCAGCAGCTCGGACAGGGGGAACACTGAA. It is translated as CASSSDRGNTE. The CDR3 as a whole reads CASSSDRGNTEAFF. This chain uses TRBV7-6 with TRBJ1-1, with TRBD1 matching 9 bases. Coverage ceases 3 residues before the CDR3 finishes, and the germline J gene fills in the end. Trimming at V came to 4 bases and at J to 1 base, leaving 1 base not matched to a gene. This CDR3 region has 14 residues. CDR1 and CDR2 from the germline V gene are SGHVS and FNYEAQ. Variable domain in full (rest from reference TRBV7-6 and TRBJ1-1): GAGVSQSPRYKVTKRGQDVALRCDPISGHVSLYWYRQALGQGPEFLTYFNYEAQQDKSGLPNDRFSAERPEGSISTLTIQRTEQRDSAMYRCASSSDRGNTEAFFGQGTRLTVV.